The next 24 T cell receptor beta chains were all read from a single sample in a study of regulatory T cells in long-lasting Graves disease. Construction of TCR beta libraries relied on iRepertoire HTBI primers and on Arm-PCR targeting CDR3 regions. TCRdb re-called the multiplex PCR reads with MiXCR, one entry per CDR3 protein. The profile covers approximately 350,000 distinct CDR3 sequences, with around 15% appearing a single time and 20% to 25% taken by the ten largest. Specified time point: newly diagnosed GD, antithyroid drugs for less than 3 months. With RNA extracted from PBMCs as input, the TCR library was made. These data also featured in a second study, about T cells in Graves' hyperthyroidism and ophthalmopathy.

Sequences were derived from peripheral blood mononuclear cells (PBMCs), sampled at new diagnosis, from a patient treated with antithyroid drugs. These receptors came from a woman in her late teens or twenties with Graves disease.

This clonotype appeared many times. CDR3 residues: CASSPRTGGNQPQHF. The CDR3 region has the DNA TGTGCCAGCAGCCCAAGGACAGGGGGGAATCAGCCCCAGCATTTT. The chain combines TRBV6-1 with TRBJ1-5; 10 bases map to TRBD1. Per the germline V gene, CDR1 is MNHNS and CDR2 is SASEGT. The CDR3 has 15 residues. V lost 6 bases and J lost 4; bases outside the gene matches: 6.

The gene calls are TRBV4-2 and TRBJ2-6; TRBD2 agrees at 7 bases. The V gene's germline CDR1 is LGHNA and CDR2 YNFKEQ. The V gene end was trimmed by 4 bases and the J gene end by 0 bases; junction bases not matched to a gene: 6. The CDR3 has 17 residues. The CDR3 loop is CASSPSGATSGANVLTF. As DNA, the CDR3 is TGTGCCAGCAGCCCCAGCGGGGCCACCTCTGGGGCCAACGTCCTGACTTTC.

Ten or more counts support this clonotype. V and J are TRBV2 and TRBJ2-5; D remains ambiguous. Trimming stripped 8 bases from V and 7 bases from J, with 17 bases between. CDR1 is SNHLY and CDR2 is FYNNEI in the germline V gene. The CDR3 has 13 residues. The CDR3 loop reads CASQGRVVGTQYF. CDR3 nucleotides: TGTGCCAGCCAAGGACGGGTCGTAGGGACCCAGTACTTC. Variable domain in full (rest from reference TRBV2 and TRBJ2-5): EPEVTQTPSHQVTQMGQEVILRCVPISNHLYFYWYRQILGQKVEFLVSFYNNEISEKSEIFDDQFSVERPDGSNFTLKIRSTKLEDSAMYFCASQGRVVGTQYFGPGTRLLVL.

The table lists this clonotype with many counts. V is TRBV6-2 or TRBV6-3 and J is TRBJ2-7; D uncertain. Trimming took off 2 bases at V and 2 bases at J, with 13 bases between the two ends. The CDR3 sequence is 15 residues long. Germline V lookup: CDR1 MNHEY, CDR2 SVGEGT. As DNA, the CDR3 is TGTGCCAGCAGTTACGATCCCCCCAGCCCCTACGAGCAGTACTTC. Its translation is CASSYDPPSPYEQYF.

This clonotype was counted a few times. CDR3 sequence (DNA): TGTGCCATCAGTGAGGTGGCAAATGAAAAACTGTTTTTT. Residues: CAISEVANEKLFF. The chain employs TRBV10-3 and TRBJ1-4, with D uncertain. The V gene lost 2 bases and the J gene lost 5 bases, with 6 bases spanning the gap. Germline lookup yields CDR1 ENHRY and CDR2 SYGVKD. The CDR3 totals 13 residues.

This chain joins TRBV6-5 and TRBJ1-2, with TRBD1 as a possible D gene (5 bases). V was clipped by 0 bases and J by 1 base, with 6 bases between them. The CDR3 covers 14 residues. Looked up from germline, CDR1 is MNHEY and CDR2 is SVGAGI. CDR3 protein: CASSYSGGNYGYTF. The CDR3 bases are TGTGCCAGCAGTTACTCCGGGGGTAACTATGGCTACACCTTC.

The chain has TRBV12-3 or TRBV12-4 and TRBJ1-4, with a tentative D call TRBD1 (6 bases). CDR3 size: 14 residues. V was trimmed by 5 bases and J by 7 bases, leaving 14 bases between them. The CDR3 coding sequence is TGTGCCAGCAGTCGCACAGGGAGGGGTGAAAAACTGTTTTTT. Translation: CASSRTGRGEKLFF.

This clonotype was seen at least ten times. The genes are TRBV6-1 and TRBJ2-7; TRBD1 aligns across 8 bases. This CDR3 is built from 13 residues. Trimming took 6 bases from V and 3 from J; bases not matched to a gene: 4. In germline, CDR1 is MNHNS, CDR2 SASEGT. DNA for the CDR3: TGTGCCAGCAGGGCCGACAGGGGCTACGAGCAGTACTTC. Translating it yields CASRADRGYEQYF.

This chain links TRBV10-3 with TRBJ2-2; maybe TRBD2 (5 bases). The germline V gene has CDR1 ENHRY and CDR2 SYGVKD. V lost 8 bases to trimming and J lost 3 bases, with 13 bases between them. The CDR3 runs 14 residues. CDR3 sequence (DNA): TGTGCCATCTCGATCGCGAGGGACACCGGGGAGCTGTTTTTT. This sequence encodes CAISIARDTGELFF.

This clonotype occurred many times. This chain joins TRBV6-1 and TRBJ2-3, with TRBD2 as a possible D gene (7 bases). Deletions cut 6 bases from V and 10 bases from J, with 20 bases between. Germline V lookup: CDR1 MNHNS, CDR2 SASEGT. This CDR3 comprises 14 residues. The CDR3 protein is CASSVISGEGAQYF. Written as DNA, the CDR3 is TGTGCCAGCAGCGTTATATCAGGGGAGGGTGCGCAGTATTTT.

The chain is built from TRBV12-3 or TRBV12-4 and TRBJ1-6, with D possibly being TRBD1 (5 bases). Trimming pared 3 bases from V and 7 bases from J, leaving 19 bases between. The CDR3 contains 17 residues. CDR3 nucleotide sequence: TGTGCCAGCAGTTTCGGCCCCATGACCTACAGGAATTCACCCCTCCACTTT. This sequence encodes CASSFGPMTYRNSPLHF.

This clonotype was seen at least ten times. The rearrangement joins TRBV6-1 to TRBJ2-2, with D perhaps matching TRBD1 or TRBD2 (5 bases each). This CDR3 comprises 14 residues. The germline V and J ends were trimmed by 2 bases and 6 bases, with 10 bases remaining between them. Per the germline V gene, CDR1 is MNHNS and CDR2 is SASEGT. The CDR3 reads CASSEMRDAGELFF. As DNA, the CDR3 is TGTGCCAGCAGTGAAATGAGGGACGCCGGGGAGCTGTTTTTT.

This rearrangement joins TRBV28 to TRBJ1-4, with D possibly matching TRBD1 (6 bases). CDR3 length: 15 residues. Trimming cost V 5 bases and J 7 bases, with 17 bases left between them. Germline V lookup: CDR1 MDHEN, CDR2 SYDVKM. CDR3 bases: TGTGCCAGCAGTAAGTCCCAGGGGTTCGGTGAAAAACTGTTTTTT. Protein sequence: CASSKSQGFGEKLFF.

This clonotype was found many times. J is TRBJ2-5 and V is TRBV5-4; D perhaps matches TRBD1 (6 bases). CDR3 length: 15 amino acids. With 4 bases removed from V and 4 bases from J, the gap between germline ends came to 17 bases. Germline assignment: CDR1 SGHNT and CDR2 YYREEE (reference sequence). The CDR3 protein is CASSLQQGAGETQYF. CDR3 DNA sequence: TGTGCCAGCAGCCTTCAACAGGGCGCGGGAGAGACCCAGTACTTC. The whole variable domain, filled in from reference TRBV5-4 and TRBJ2-5, reads ETGVTQSPTHLIKTRGQQVTLRCSSQSGHNTVSWYQQALGQGPQFIFQYYREEENGRGNFPPRFSGLQFPNYSSELNVNALELDDSALYLCASSLQQGAGETQYFGPGTRLLVL.

V is TRBV27 and J is TRBJ1-1, with D hard to call. The germline V and J ends were trimmed by 0 bases and 1 base, with 9 bases remaining between them. The CDR3 has 15 amino acids. Per the germline V gene, CDR1 is MNHEY and CDR2 is SMNVEV (reference sequence). The CDR3 nucleotides are TGTGCCAGCAGTTTATCGAGGCCGCAGAACACTGAAGCTTTCTTT. Encoded protein: CASSLSRPQNTEAFF.

The J gene is TRBJ2-6, the V gene TRBV30; no clear D gene. The CDR3 spans 14 residues. Germline assignment: CDR1 GTSNPN and CDR2 SVGIG (reference sequence). V dropped 3 bases and J dropped 5 bases, with 11 bases sitting between them. As DNA, the CDR3 is TGTGCCTGGAGGTCAACGAAAAGGGCCAACGTCCTGACTTTC. It translates to CAWRSTKRANVLTF.

In this sample, this clonotype turned up many times. The chain combines TRBV6-2 or TRBV6-3 with TRBJ2-7, with TRBD1 matching 7 bases. The V gene end was trimmed by 6 bases and the J gene end by 5 bases; junction bases not matched to a gene: 10. The CDR3 totals 14 residues. Looked up from germline, CDR1 is MNHEY and CDR2 is SVGEGT. The DNA for the CDR3 is TGTGCCAGCAGCTCACAAAGGGGGCTGAACGAGCAGTACTTC. It codes for CASSSQRGLNEQYF.

This clonotype was seen more than once but under ten times. The V and J genes are TRBV28 and TRBJ2-5; maybe TRBD2 (5 bases). The CDR3 totals 12 residues. Germline-derived CDR1 and CDR2 are MDHEN and SYDVKM. V was clipped by 6 bases and J by 5 bases, with 10 bases between them. The CDR3 spells CASSPGWETQYF. The CDR3 DNA is TGTGCCAGCAGCCCGGGGTGGGAGACCCAGTACTTC.

This clonotype was recorded a few times. The chain uses TRBV11-2 and TRBJ2-6, with 8 bases lining up with TRBD1. J lost 1 base, V lost 5 bases, and 4 bases had no gene match. CDR1 is SGHAT and CDR2 is FQNNGV in the germline V gene. CDR3 length: 16 amino acids. This chain's CDR3 is CASSPRTGSGANVLTF. The CDR3 bases are TGTGCCAGCAGCCCCAGGACAGGGTCTGGGGCCAACGTCCTGACTTTC.

This rearrangement joins TRBV12-3 or TRBV12-4 to TRBJ2-1; TRBD2 agrees at 13 bases. Trimming removed 4 bases from V and 3 bases from J; junction bases left unmatched: 9. The CDR3 consists of 18 residues. The CDR3 region has the DNA TGTGCCAGCAGTTCAGGGACTAGCGGGGTGCGATACTACAATGAGCAGTTCTTC. It yields the protein CASSSGTSGVRYYNEQFF.

This clonotype was observed a handful of times. The chain's CDR3 is CASSQPRGDEQFF. In DNA, the CDR3 is TGCGCCAGCAGCCAACCCAGGGGCGATGAGCAGTTCTTC. The chain joins TRBV4-1 to TRBJ2-1, with D perhaps matching TRBD1 (6 bases). Germline CDR1 is MGHRA and CDR2 is YSYEKL. This CDR3 contains 13 residues. Trimming stripped 2 bases from V and 8 bases from J, with 10 bases between.

The chain joins TRBV9 to TRBJ2-1, with D possibly TRBD1 on 5 matching bases. V shed 0 bases and J shed 7 bases, with 17 bases lying between them. The CDR3 contains 16 residues. CDR1 SGDLS and CDR2 YYNGEE come from the germline V gene. CDR3 in amino acids: CASSVAVRVYQNEQFF. The CDR3 DNA sequence: TGTGCCAGCAGCGTAGCTGTCAGGGTTTATCAGAATGAGCAGTTCTTC.

The sample holds many counts of this clonotype. The rearrangement links TRBV5-1 to TRBJ1-2; D gene ambiguous. This CDR3 is 13 amino acids long. The V gene's germline CDR1 is SGHRS and CDR2 YFSETQ. V dropped 0 bases and J dropped 8 bases, with 11 bases sitting between them. The CDR3 coding sequence is TGCGCCAGCAGCTTGGGGGGAACGAGGGGCTACACCTTC. Translation: CASSLGGTRGYTF.

This clonotype was counted ten times or more. V is TRBV5-5 and J is TRBJ2-7; maybe TRBD1 (6 bases). The ends were cut back, 0 bases at V and 0 bases at J, with 10 bases in the middle. This CDR3 contains 15 residues. The germline CDR1 and CDR2 sequences are SGHKS and YYEKEE (reference sequence). The CDR3: CASSLGWTDSYEQYF. CDR3 nucleotides: TGTGCCAGCAGCTTGGGTTGGACAGACTCCTACGAGCAGTACTTC.